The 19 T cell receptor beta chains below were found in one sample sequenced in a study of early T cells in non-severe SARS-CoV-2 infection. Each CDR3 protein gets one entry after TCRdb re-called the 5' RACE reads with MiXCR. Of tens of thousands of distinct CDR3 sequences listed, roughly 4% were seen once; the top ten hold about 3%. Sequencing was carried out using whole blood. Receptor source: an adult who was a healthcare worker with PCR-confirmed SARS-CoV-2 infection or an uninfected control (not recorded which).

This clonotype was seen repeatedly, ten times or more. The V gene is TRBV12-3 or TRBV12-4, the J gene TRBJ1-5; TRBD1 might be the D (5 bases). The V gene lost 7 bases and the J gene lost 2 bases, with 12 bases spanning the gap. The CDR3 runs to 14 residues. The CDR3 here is CASTGDLRNQPQHF. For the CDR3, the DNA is TGTGCCAGCACCGGGGACCTTCGCAATCAGCCCCAGCATTTT.

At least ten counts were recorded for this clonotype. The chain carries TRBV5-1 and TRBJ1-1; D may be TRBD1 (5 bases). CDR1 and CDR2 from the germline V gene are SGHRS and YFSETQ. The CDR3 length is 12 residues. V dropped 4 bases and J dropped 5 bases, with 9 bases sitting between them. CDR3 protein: CASSPGWTEAFF. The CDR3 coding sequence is TGCGCCAGCAGCCCAGGGTGGACTGAAGCTTTCTTT.

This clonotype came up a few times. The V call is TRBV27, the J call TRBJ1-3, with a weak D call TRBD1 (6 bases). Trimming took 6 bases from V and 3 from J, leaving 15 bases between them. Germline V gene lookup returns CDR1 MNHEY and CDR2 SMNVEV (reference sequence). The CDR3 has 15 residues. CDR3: CASRQRGADGNTIYF. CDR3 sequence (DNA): TGTGCCAGCAGGCAGCGGGGGGCGGATGGAAACACCATATATTTT.

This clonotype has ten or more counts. The CDR3 reads CASSLGLGANTGELFF. DNA of the CDR3: TGCGCCAGCAGCTTAGGACTGGGCGCGAACACCGGGGAGCTGTTTTTT. The rearrangement uses TRBV5-1 and TRBJ2-2; tentative D call: TRBD2 (5 bases). Germline V gene sequence: CDR1 SGHRS, CDR2 YFSETQ. This CDR3 has 16 residues. Trimming pared 2 bases from V and 0 bases from J, leaving 11 bases between.

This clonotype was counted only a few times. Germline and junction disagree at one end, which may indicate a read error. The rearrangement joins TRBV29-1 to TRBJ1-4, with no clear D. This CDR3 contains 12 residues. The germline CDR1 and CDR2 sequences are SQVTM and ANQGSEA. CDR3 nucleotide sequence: TGCAGCGCCACCGACTCGGCCGGAAAACAGTTTTTT. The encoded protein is CSATDSAGKQFF.

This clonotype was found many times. The CDR3 here is CSVDLRDPDNEQFF. CDR3 coding DNA: TGCAGCGTTGACCTGAGGGATCCCGACAATGAGCAGTTCTTC. This chain links TRBV29-1 with TRBJ2-1, with D perhaps matching TRBD2 (5 bases). Germline CDR1 is SQVTM and CDR2 is ANQGSEA. This CDR3 has 14 amino acids. The V and J ends lost 3 bases and 5 bases respectively, with 14 bases between them.

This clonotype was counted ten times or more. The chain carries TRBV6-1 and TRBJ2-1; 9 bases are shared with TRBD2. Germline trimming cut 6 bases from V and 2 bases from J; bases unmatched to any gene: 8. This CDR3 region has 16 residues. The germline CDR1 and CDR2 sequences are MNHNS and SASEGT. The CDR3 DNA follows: TGTGCCAGCAGGATTACCGGGACTAGCACCTACAATGAGCAGTTCTTC. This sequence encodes CASRITGTSTYNEQFF.

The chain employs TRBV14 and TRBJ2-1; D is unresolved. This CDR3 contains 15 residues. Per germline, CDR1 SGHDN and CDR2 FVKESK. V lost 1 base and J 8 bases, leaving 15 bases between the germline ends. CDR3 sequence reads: CASSQVYPPRDEQFF. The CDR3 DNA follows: TGTGCCAGCAGCCAAGTATACCCACCTAGGGATGAGCAGTTCTTC.

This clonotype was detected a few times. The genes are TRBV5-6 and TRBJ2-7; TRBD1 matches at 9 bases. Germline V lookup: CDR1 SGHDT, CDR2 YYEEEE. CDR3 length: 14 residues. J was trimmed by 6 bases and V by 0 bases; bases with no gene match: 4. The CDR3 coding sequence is TGTGCCAGCAGCTTGGCACAGGGGGCAGGCGAGCAGTACTTC. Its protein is CASSLAQGAGEQYF.

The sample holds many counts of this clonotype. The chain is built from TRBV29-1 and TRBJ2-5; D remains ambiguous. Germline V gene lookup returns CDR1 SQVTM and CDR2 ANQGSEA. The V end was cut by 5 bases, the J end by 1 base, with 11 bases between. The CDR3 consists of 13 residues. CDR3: CSVTVGIQETQYF. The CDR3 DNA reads TGCAGCGTTACCGTGGGGATCCAAGAGACCCAGTACTTC. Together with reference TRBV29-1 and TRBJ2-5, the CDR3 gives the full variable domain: SAVISQKPSRDICQRGTSLTIQCQVDSQVTMMFWYRQQPGQSLTLIATANQGSEATYESGFVIDKFPISRPNLTFSTLTVSNMSPEDSSIYLCSVTVGIQETQYFGPGTRLLVL.

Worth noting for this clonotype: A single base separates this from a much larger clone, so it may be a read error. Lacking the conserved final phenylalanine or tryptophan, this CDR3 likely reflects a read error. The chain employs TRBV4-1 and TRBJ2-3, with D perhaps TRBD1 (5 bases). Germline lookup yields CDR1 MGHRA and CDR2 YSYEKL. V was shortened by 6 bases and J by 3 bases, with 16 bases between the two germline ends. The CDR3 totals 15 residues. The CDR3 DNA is TGCGCCAGCAGGGGTGGAGCAGGGCGGACAGATACGCAGTATTAT. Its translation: CASRGGAGRTDTQYY.

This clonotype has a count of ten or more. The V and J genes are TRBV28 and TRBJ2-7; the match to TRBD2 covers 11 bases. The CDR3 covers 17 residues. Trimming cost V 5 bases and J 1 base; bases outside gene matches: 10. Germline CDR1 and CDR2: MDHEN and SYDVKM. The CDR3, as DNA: TGTGCCAGCAGTCCCCACCCCGGGACTAGCGGATCCTACGAGCAGTACTTC. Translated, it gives CASSPHPGTSGSYEQYF.

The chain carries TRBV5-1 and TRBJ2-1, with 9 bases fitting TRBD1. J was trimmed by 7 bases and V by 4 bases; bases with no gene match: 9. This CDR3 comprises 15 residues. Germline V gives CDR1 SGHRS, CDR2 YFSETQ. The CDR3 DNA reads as TGCGCCAGCAGCATGAGGACAGGGGAAGGGAATGAGCAGTTCTTC. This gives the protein CASSMRTGEGNEQFF.

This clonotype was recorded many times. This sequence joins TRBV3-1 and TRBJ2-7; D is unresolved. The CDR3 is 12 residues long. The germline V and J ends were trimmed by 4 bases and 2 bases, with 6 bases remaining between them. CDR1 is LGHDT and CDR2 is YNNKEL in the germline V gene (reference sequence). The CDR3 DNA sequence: TGTGCCAGCAGCCGCTCGACCTACGAGCAGTACTTC. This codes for CASSRSTYEQYF.

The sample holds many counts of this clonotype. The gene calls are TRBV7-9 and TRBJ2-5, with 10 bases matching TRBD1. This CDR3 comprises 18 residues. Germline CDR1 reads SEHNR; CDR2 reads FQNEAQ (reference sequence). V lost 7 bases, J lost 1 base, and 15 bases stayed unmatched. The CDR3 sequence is CASKSGTGDQGRQETQYF. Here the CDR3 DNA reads TGTGCCAGCAAATCCGGGACAGGGGACCAAGGGCGCCAAGAGACCCAGTACTTC.

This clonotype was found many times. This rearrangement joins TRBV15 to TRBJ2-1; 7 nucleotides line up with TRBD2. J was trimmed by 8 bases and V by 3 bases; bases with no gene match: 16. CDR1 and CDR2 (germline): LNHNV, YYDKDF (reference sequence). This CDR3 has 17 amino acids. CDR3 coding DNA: TGTGCCACCAGCAGGGGACTAAAGACAAAACTGAGCGATGAGCAGTTCTTC. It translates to CATSRGLKTKLSDEQFF.

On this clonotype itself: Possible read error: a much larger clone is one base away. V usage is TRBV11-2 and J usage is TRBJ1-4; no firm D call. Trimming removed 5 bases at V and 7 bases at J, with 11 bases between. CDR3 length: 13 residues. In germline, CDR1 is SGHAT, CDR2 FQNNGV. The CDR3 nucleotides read TGTGCCAGCAGCCCCCGAGGCAGTGAAAAACTGTTTTTT. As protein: CASSPRGSEKLFF. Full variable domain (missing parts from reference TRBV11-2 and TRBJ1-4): EAGVAQSPRYKIIEKRQSVAFWCNPISGHATLYWYQQILGQGPKLLIQFQNNGVVDDSQLPKDRFSAERLKGVDSTLKIQPAKLEDSAVYLCASSPRGSEKLFFGSGTQLSVL.

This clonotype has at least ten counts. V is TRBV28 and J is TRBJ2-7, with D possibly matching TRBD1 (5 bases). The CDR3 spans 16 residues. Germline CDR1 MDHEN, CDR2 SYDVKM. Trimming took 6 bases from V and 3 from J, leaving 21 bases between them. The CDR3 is CASSPVSYRLDYEQYF. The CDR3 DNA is TGTGCCAGCAGCCCAGTATCGTACAGGCTAGACTACGAGCAGTACTTC.

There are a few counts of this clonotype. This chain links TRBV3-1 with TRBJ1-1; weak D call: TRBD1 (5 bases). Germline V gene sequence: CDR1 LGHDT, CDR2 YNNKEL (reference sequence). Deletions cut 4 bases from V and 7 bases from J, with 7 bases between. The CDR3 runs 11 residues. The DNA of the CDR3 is TGTGCCAGCAGCCGGGGCGGTGAAGCTTTCTTT. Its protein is CASSRGGEAFF.